These T cell receptor beta chains were read from a single sample in a study of CD8 T cells in Susac syndrome. TCRdb recomputed calls from the immunoSEQ multiplex PCR reads with MiXCR, one row per CDR3 protein. The repertoire includes 150,000 to 200,000 distinct CDR3 sequences, roughly 90% of them detected once, and 0.085% to 0.1% sits in the top ten. Material: CD4+ T cells from PBMCs. All receptors derive from a human donor with Susac syndrome. CDR3s include the opening cysteine and the closing phenylalanine or tryptophan. D genes are given only for firm matches.

j_gene | d_gene | v_gene | CDR3aa
TRBJ2-3 | - | TRBV3-1 | CASSQEGWTDTQYF
TRBJ2-5 | TRBD1 | TRBV18 | CASSPRLSGTGGETQYF
TRBJ1-1 | - | TRBV6-1 | CASSSGLNTEAFF
TRBJ2-2 | - | TRBV19 | CASSVDNTGELFF
TRBJ2-1 | TRBD2 | TRBV7-2 | CASSLAGVAGAGEQFF
TRBJ2-7 | - | TRBV9 | CASSVGTDHGSGYEQYF
TRBJ2-7 | - | TRBV5-1 | CASRIEGGLYEQYF
TRBJ2-5 | TRBD2 | TRBV19 | CASSSTSGRRRETQYF
TRBJ1-1 | - | TRBV19 | CASTPEGVMNTEAFF
TRBJ2-7 | - | TRBV20-1 | CSANRGLFYPYEQYF
TRBJ2-1 | TRBD2 | TRBV20-1 | CSASRTSGRYNEQFF
TRBJ2-7 | - | TRBV20-1 | CSARVGLTYEQYF
TRBJ2-3 | - | TRBV20-1 | CSARRVSLNSTDTQYF
TRBJ2-7 | TRBD1 | TRBV28 | CASIPGQGPYEQYF
TRBJ1-1 | - | TRBV19 | CASSITQVGTEAFF
TRBJ1-4 | TRBD1 | TRBV29-1 | CSVEEGMTGLGEKLFF
TRBJ2-7 | - | TRBV2 | CASSEQGESSYEQYF
TRBJ2-7 | - | TRBV27 | CASSLGTKSDEQYF
TRBJ2-7 | - | TRBV7-3 | CASSSSGLLNSYEQYF
TRBJ1-2 | - | TRBV29-1 | CSVDSRNYGYTF
TRBJ1-2 | - | TRBV27 | CASSLRENYGYTF
TRBJ1-3 | - | TRBV28 | CASSSHGGGNTIYF
TRBJ2-5 | TRBD2 | TRBV28 | CASSFLKLAGEETQYF
TRBJ1-5 | - | TRBV28 | CASSKSFRDQPQHF
TRBJ2-1 | TRBD2 | TRBV7-2 | CASSLSGDRQFF
TRBJ2-7 | - | TRBV15 | CATSLAGSSSYEQYF
TRBJ1-3 | TRBD1 | TRBV7-9 | CASSLRQGAGNTIYF
TRBJ2-7 | TRBD2 | TRBV20-1 | CSAPGLDLSYEQYF
TRBJ2-7 | TRBD2 | TRBV6-1 | CASSRTSGGSGSYEQYF
TRBJ2-1 | - | TRBV7-3 | CASSKGPPYEQFF
TRBJ1-6 | TRBD1 | TRBV6-5 | CASSQGDRGGSPLHF
TRBJ1-1 | TRBD1 | TRBV7-9 | CASSYIPAGGHRVAFF
TRBJ2-7 | - | TRBV28 | CASSFDPSIYEQYF
TRBJ1-2 | - | TRBV20-1 | CSARDIKNYGYTF
TRBJ1-5 | - | TRBV27 | CASSLYGQINQPQHF
TRBJ1-2 | TRBD1 | TRBV5-1 | CASSLRTGETNYGYTF
TRBJ2-7 | - | TRBV6-1 | CASSERGAIEQYF
TRBJ1-6 | - | TRBV6-5 | CASSYGGRTPLHF
TRBJ2-3 | TRBD2 | TRBV20-1 | CSANPSGGAIDTQYF
TRBJ2-5 | TRBD2 | TRBV5-1 | CASSLVSGRGETQYF
TRBJ1-2 | - | TRBV20-1 | CSAAGESNYGYTF
TRBJ1-1 | - | TRBV20-1 | CSATSWVNTEAFF